This TCR beta chain was profiled in a study of early T cells in non-severe SARS-CoV-2 infection. Study details: Chains from this unsorted whole-blood bulk RNA could not be paired. Study-wide results and limits: Database matching using VDJdb favored anti-spike CD8 responses, with private and CD4 specificities left missing.

Germline V gene lookup returns CDR1 SGHRS and CDR2 YFSETQ. The CDR3 spans 15 residues. A remark on this clonotype: The antigen remains unidentified. The junction departs from the called germline gene at one end, perhaps through a read error.

Molecules of cDNA were individually given unique molecular identifiers that were attached to them. TCRdb re-called the 5' RACE reads with MiXCR, one entry per CDR3 protein. This table has some 96,000 distinct CDR3 sequences, approximately 10% appearing once. The specimen was whole blood, collected at baseline. The chain has TRBV5-1 and TRBJ1-1; a possible D gene is TRBD1 (5 bases). This TCR was recovered from an adult who was a healthcare worker with PCR-confirmed SARS-CoV-2 infection or an uninfected control (not recorded which). This CDR3 is CASSILEGQNTEAFF. The CDR3 DNA follows: TGTGCCAGCAGCATACTAGAGGGGCAGAACACTGAAGCTTTCTTT.